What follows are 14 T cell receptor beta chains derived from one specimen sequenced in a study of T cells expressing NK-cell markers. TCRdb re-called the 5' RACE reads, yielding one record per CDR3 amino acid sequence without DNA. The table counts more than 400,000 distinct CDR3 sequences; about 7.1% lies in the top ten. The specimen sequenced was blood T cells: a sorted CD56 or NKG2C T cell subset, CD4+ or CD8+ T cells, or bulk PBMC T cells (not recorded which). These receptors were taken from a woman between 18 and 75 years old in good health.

The CDR3 loop is CASSQDSPPSYEQYF. The chain links TRBV14 to TRBJ2-7; there is no DNA to check the TCRdb D call of TRBD1. Germline V gives CDR1 SGHDN, CDR2 FVKESK. The CDR3 covers 15 residues. Supplemented by reference TRBV14 and TRBJ2-7, the full variable domain reads EAGVTQFPSHSVIEKGQTVTLRCDPISGHDNLYWYRRVMGKEIKFLLHFVKESKQDESGMPNNRFLAERTGGTYSTLKVQPAELEDSGVYFCASSQDSPPSYEQYFGPGTRLTVT.

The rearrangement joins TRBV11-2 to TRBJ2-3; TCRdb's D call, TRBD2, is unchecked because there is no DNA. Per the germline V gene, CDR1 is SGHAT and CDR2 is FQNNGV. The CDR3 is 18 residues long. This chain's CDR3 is CASSSPVGRGAFTDTQYF.

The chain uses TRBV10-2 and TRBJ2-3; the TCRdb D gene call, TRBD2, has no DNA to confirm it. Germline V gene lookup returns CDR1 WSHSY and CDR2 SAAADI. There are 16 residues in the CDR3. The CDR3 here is CASKKLAGGYTDTQYF.

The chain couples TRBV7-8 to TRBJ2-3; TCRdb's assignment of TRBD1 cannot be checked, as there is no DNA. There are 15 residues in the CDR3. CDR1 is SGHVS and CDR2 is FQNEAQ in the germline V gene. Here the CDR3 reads CASSLDPGGTDTQYF.

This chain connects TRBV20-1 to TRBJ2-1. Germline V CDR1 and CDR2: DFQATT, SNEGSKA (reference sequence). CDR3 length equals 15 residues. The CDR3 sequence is CSASSAVHPYNEQFF.

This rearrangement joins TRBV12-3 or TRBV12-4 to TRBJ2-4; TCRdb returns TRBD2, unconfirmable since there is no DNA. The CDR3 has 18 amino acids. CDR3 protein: CASSTTWSPGLPKNIQYF.

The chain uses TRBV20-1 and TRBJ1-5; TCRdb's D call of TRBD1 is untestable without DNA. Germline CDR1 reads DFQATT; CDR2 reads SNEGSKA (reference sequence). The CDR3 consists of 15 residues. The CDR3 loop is CSARTGTGGNQPQHF.

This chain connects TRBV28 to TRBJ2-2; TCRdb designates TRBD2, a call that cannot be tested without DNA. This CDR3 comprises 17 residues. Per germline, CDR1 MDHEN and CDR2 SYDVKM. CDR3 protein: CASSLAPGGRWTGELFF. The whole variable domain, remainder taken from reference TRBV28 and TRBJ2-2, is DVKVTQSSRYLVKRTGEKVFLECVQDMDHENMFWYRQDPGLGLRLIYFSYDVKMKEKGDIPEGYSVSREKKERFSLILESASTNQTSMYLCASSLAPGGRWTGELFFGEGSRLTVL.

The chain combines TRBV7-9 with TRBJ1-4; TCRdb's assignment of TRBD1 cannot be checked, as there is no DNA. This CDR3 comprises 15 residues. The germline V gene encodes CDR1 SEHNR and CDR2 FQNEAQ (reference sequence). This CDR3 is CASSLQGAPQEKLFF.

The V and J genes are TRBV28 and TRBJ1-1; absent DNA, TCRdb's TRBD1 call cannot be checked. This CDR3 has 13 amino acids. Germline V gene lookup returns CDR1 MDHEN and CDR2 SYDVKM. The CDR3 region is CASSSPDGTEAFF.

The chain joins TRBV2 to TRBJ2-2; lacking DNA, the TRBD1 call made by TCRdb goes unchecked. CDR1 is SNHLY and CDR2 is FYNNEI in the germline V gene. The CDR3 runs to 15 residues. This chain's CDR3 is CASREGTANTGELFF.

The chain's CDR3 is CASSLTPSGQYF. This rearrangement joins TRBV5-1 to TRBJ2-3. Germline-derived CDR1 and CDR2 are SGHRS and YFSETQ. The CDR3 covers 12 residues.

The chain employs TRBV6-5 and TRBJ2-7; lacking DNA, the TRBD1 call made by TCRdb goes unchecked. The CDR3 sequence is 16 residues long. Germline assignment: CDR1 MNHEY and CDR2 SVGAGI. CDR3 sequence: CASSYSAPPSSYEQYF.

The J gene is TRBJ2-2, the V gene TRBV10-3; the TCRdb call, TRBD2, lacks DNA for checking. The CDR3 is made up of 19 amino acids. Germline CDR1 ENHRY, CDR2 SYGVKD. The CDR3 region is CATRLRGLAGGVDTGELFF.